These T cell receptor beta chains were read from a single sample in a study of HIV-infected patients and healthy controls. TCRdb reanalysed the 5' RACE reads using MiXCR and keeps one entry per CDR3 protein. The sample lists around 20,000 distinct CDR3 sequences; roughly 9% were seen once. The material sequenced was blood. The source of these receptors is an adult in good health. Each CDR3 is given with its conserved first and last residue. The D gene is left open where the match is weak. The size entry is marked missing in some rows and otherwise reads once, few, many or a size class.

TRBV10-3	many	TRBD2	TRBJ2-3	TGTGCCATCAGTGAGGACATGACTAGCGGGAGCACAGATACGCAGTATTTT	CAISEDMTSGSTDTQYF
TRBV7-9	many	TRBD1	TRBJ2-5	TGTGCCAGCAGTGGCAGGGGGCCGACAGAGACCCAGTACTTC	CASSGRGPTETQYF
TRBV5-4	many	.	TRBJ2-1	TGTGCCAGCAGCTCGGACAGTTCCTACAATGAGCAGTTCTTC	CASSSDSSYNEQFF
TRBV5-4	many	.	TRBJ2-1	TGTGCCAGCAGCGGAGACAGTTTAAGCTCCTACAATGAGCAGTTCTTC	CASSGDSLSSYNEQFF
TRBV20-1	many	TRBD2	TRBJ2-7	TGCAGTGCTCTAGCGGTTTCTTCTCCGTCCTACGAGCAGTACTTC	CSALAVSSPSYEQYF
TRBV5-6	many	.	TRBJ1-1	TGTGCCAGCAGCTGGGACCGGTTGGGGGAAGCTTTCTTT	CASSWDRLGEAFF
TRBV28	few	TRBD2	TRBJ2-1	TGTGCCAGCCCTCCTTCGACTAGCGGGAGGGGGAGCTCCTACAATGAGCAGTTCTTC	CASPPSTSGRGSSYNEQFF
TRBV6-1	many	TRBD2	TRBJ2-1	TGTGCCAGCAGAGATCGACTAGCGGGAGGGCTTGAGCAGTTCTTC	CASRDRLAGGLEQFF
TRBV4-1	many	.	TRBJ2-7	TGCGCCAGCAGCCACCTTGGCGCCGGACGGGGCTACGAGCAGTACTTC	CASSHLGAGRGYEQYF
TRBV7-2	.	.	TRBJ2-7	TGTGCCAGCAGCTTAGTAACAGAAACCTACGAGCAGTACTTC	CASSLVTETYEQYF
TRBV12-5	medium-sized	.	TRBJ1-2	TGTGCTAGTGGTACGACAGATTACTATGGCTACACCTTC	CASGTTDYYGYTF